A selection of T cell receptor beta chains follows, all from one sample in a study of post-analysis software for immune sequencing data. From the PCR reads, TCRdb called clonotypes with MiXCR, one entry per CDR3 protein. The sample holds more than 350,000 distinct CDR3 sequences, 39% seen once. The sequencing sample was made of blood. The source of these receptors is a girl aged 2 to 10 with multiple sclerosis. Each CDR3 is given without its conserved first and last residue.

len	v_gene	j_gene	CDR3aa
14	TRBV7-2	NA	AGSSPTGWGAYEQY
13	TRBV27	TRBJ1-5	ASSSQGSGGQPQH
16	TRBV20-1	TRBJ1-5	SARGDRVGRRANQPQH
15	TRBV7-8	TRBJ2-6	ASSCTGVCPGANVLT
12	TRBV6-5	TRBJ1-5	ASSPGAGPQPQH
12	TRBV5-1	NA	ASSFGTGGYEQY
13	TRBV19	NA	ASSRRTGHGSIQY
12	TRBV7-9	TRBJ1-6	ASSFDRLNSPLH
11	TRBV29-1	TRBJ2-1	SVPGLNYNEQF
15	TRBV28	TRBJ2-1	ASSVIEGKGFRNEQF
14	TRBV9	NA	ASSVTTGGNNGEQY
15	TRBV28	TRBJ2-7	ASSGTQYVRSAYEQY
11	TRBV5-5	TRBJ1-2	ASSLVGQMRGT
12	TRBV7-2	TRBJ1-2	ASSSGFSDYGYT
13	TRBV5-1	TRBJ2-7	ASSKGPWTSYEQY
12	TRBV7-3	TRBJ1-1	ASSSAGRLSEAF
11	TRBV7-3	TRBJ2-2	ASSLGGTGELF
13	TRBV13	TRBJ2-1	ASSPGGLPYNEQF
12	TRBV20-1	NA	SARGAGSYNEQY
19	TRBV7-8	TRBJ2-6	ASSLWMFDGSFRNGANVRT
15	TRBV14	TRBJ2-1	ASSQPFLAGGSYEQF
17	TRBV18	TRBJ2-3	ASSPSQGTSGRRTDTQY
10	TRBV7-9	TRBJ2-3	ASSFLADTQY
11	TRBV28	TRBJ2-5	ASSTQSVGGQY
10	TRBV11-2	TRBJ2-7	ASSLDGNEQY
13	TRBV27	TRBJ1-1	ASSLSGTGYTEAF
18	TRBV5-1	TRBJ2-7	ASSLGVIGQVRLSSYEQY
13	TRBV20-1	TRBJ1-1	SASRGGTANTEAF
12	TRBV5-5	TRBJ2-7	ASSSRTSTDEQY
15	TRBV5-1	TRBJ2-6	ASSLVLTPTGANVLT
13	TRBV5-1	TRBJ2-1	ASSLTPGTYNEQF
14	TRBV10-3	TRBJ2-1	AIGESTVSSYNEQF
10	TRBV6-1	TRBJ1-2	ASKPGGYGYT